Below are 29 T cell receptor beta chains sequenced from a single sample in a study of radiation and T cells in renal cell carcinoma. This table comes from immunoSEQ multiplex PCR, and its TCRdb copy is limited to in-frame clones, with some not included. The profile shows about 78,000 clones, about 89% of them singletons. Stated time point: blood 4 weeks post-SBRT, at nephrectomy. Treatment meaning: 15 Gy SBRT to primary tumor, nephrectomy 4 weeks later. The sample was blood, taken from a patient whose treatment included radiotherapy and nephrectomy. Receptors were obtained from a woman in her seventies with renal cell carcinoma.

The genes are TRBV6-1 and TRBJ2-3; 7 bases are shared with TRBD1. CDR3 length: 15 residues. Germline V lookup: CDR1 MNHNS, CDR2 SASEGT. J lost 3 bases, V lost 7 bases, and 10 bases had no gene match. The CDR3: CASITGTVVTDTQYF. The CDR3 DNA sequence: TGTGCCAGCATTACCGGGACAGTGGTGACAGATACGCAGTATTTT.

The chain links TRBV30 to TRBJ1-3, with D perhaps matching TRBD1 (5 bases). The germline V gene encodes CDR1 GTSNPN and CDR2 SVGIG (reference sequence). Deletions cut 5 bases from V and 3 bases from J, with 14 bases between. The CDR3 loop spans 14 amino acids. CDR3 DNA: TGTGCCTGGGGGACCGGGGGATATGGAAACACCATATATTTT. It encodes CAWGTGGYGNTIYF. The entire variable domain, with the rest obtained from reference TRBV30 and TRBJ1-3, is as follows: SQTIHQWPATLVQPVGSPLSLECTVEGTSNPNLYWYRQAAGRGLQLLFYSVGIGQISSEVPQNLSASRPQDRQFILSSKKLLLSDSGFYLCAWGTGGYGNTIYFGEGSWLTVV.

The chain's CDR3 is CASRDRGNSYEQYF. The CDR3 nucleotides are TGTGCCAGCAGGGACAGGGGGAACTCCTACGAGCAGTACTTC. This chain joins TRBV2 and TRBJ2-7, with 10 positions matching TRBD1. The ends lost 6 bases at V and 0 bases at J; junction bases unmatched: 2. The CDR3 length is 14 residues. CDR1 and CDR2 (germline): SNHLY, FYNNEI.

The chain is built from TRBV9 and TRBJ2-6; weak D call: TRBD1 (6 bases). The V gene's germline CDR1 is SGDLS and CDR2 YYNGEE. This CDR3 has 18 residues. With 3 bases removed from V and 0 bases from J, the gap between germline ends came to 16 bases. The CDR3 reads CASSAPGQYNSGANVLTF. The CDR3 region has the DNA TGTGCCAGCAGCGCCCCAGGACAGTATAACTCTGGGGCCAACGTCCTGACTTTC.

The J gene is TRBJ2-3, the V gene TRBV19; TRBD2 is a possible D gene (7 bases). Germline assignment: CDR1 LNHDA and CDR2 SQIVND (reference sequence). This CDR3 is built from 15 residues. Trimming took off 8 bases at V and 3 bases at J, with 18 bases between the two ends. CDR3 sequence (DNA): TGTGCCAGTTCCGAGGGGGGGACTAAGACAGATACGCAGTATTTT. Translated: CASSEGGTKTDTQYF.

The V call is TRBV28, the J call TRBJ1-5; TRBD1 might be the D (5 bases). Trimming left V 3 bases short and J 1 base short, with 13 bases between. From germline, CDR1 is MDHEN and CDR2 SYDVKM. The CDR3 covers 16 residues. The CDR3 bases are TGTGCCAGCAGTTTGGCGGGGGGGGGAAGCAATCAGCCCCAGCATTTT. Translated, it gives CASSLAGGGSNQPQHF.

The chain joins TRBV2 to TRBJ2-3, with TRBD2 matching 9 bases. V lost 8 bases and J lost 2; bases outside the gene matches: 2. This CDR3 has 13 amino acids. From germline, CDR1 is SNHLY and CDR2 FYNNEI. This CDR3 reads CASQRGATDTQYF. The CDR3 nucleotides are TGTGCCAGCCAGCGGGGGGCCACAGATACGCAGTATTTT.

The V gene is TRBV10-3, the J gene TRBJ2-3; 12 bases line up with TRBD2. The CDR3 spans 14 residues. CDR1 and CDR2 (germline): ENHRY, SYGVKD. The V and J ends lost 6 bases and 4 bases, in that order; junction bases with no gene match: 2. The CDR3 DNA sequence: TGTGCCATCAGACTAGCGGGGGGACCAGATACGCAGTATTTT. Its translation is CAIRLAGGPDTQYF.

There are a few counts of this clone. The gene calls are TRBV30 and TRBJ1-1; D is perhaps TRBD1 (5 bases). Germline V CDR1 and CDR2: GTSNPN, SVGIG (reference sequence). Between the trimmed V and J ends, which lost 0 bases and 5 bases, there was a span of 16 bases. The CDR3 covers 15 residues. For the CDR3, the DNA is TGTGCCTGGAGTGTACGAGACCCTCGGGGGACTGAAGCTTTCTTT. Encoded protein: CAWSVRDPRGTEAFF.

The V call is TRBV27, the J call TRBJ1-5; D possibly corresponds to TRBD1 (6 bases). CDR1 is MNHEY, CDR2 SMNVEV, per germline (reference sequence). The CDR3 covers 14 residues. Trimming left V 4 bases short and J 9 bases short, with 16 bases between. The CDR3 sequence is CASSSTGSLRPQHF. CDR3 sequence (DNA): TGTGCCAGCAGTTCCACAGGGTCCCTACGGCCCCAGCATTTT.

The rearrangement joins TRBV27 to TRBJ2-3; TRBD2 might be the D (5 bases). V dropped 7 bases and J dropped 0 bases, with 8 bases sitting between them. Germline CDR1 reads MNHEY; CDR2 reads SMNVEV (reference sequence). The CDR3 runs to 13 residues. This CDR3 is CASTERSTDTQYF. The CDR3 DNA reads TGTGCCAGCACCGAGCGGAGCACAGATACGCAGTATTTT.

V is TRBV29-1 and J is TRBJ2-5; D is unresolved. The end of the DNA aligns better with TRBJ2-7, so the J call may be wrong. This CDR3 comprises 13 residues. Germline CDR1 SQVTM, CDR2 ANQGSEA. This CDR3 reads CSVEGPVPYEQYF. The CDR3 DNA follows: TGCAGCGTTGAAGGCCCGGTCCCCTACGAGCAGTACTTC.

V usage is TRBV5-1 and J usage is TRBJ2-1; 13 nucleotides align to TRBD2. Germline CDR1 is SGHRS and CDR2 is YFSETQ. This CDR3 has 16 residues. V was clipped by 4 bases and J by 4 bases; unmatched bases: 5. In nucleotides, the CDR3 is TGCGCCAGCAGCAACGGACTAGCGGGAGAATACAATGAGCAGTTCTTC. Translation gives CASSNGLAGEYNEQFF. Together with reference TRBV5-1 and TRBJ2-1, the CDR3 gives the full variable domain: KAGVTQTPRYLIKTRGQQVTLSCSPISGHRSVSWYQQTPGQGLQFLFEYFSETQRNKGNFPGRFSGRQFSNSRSEMNVSTLELGDSALYLCASSNGLAGEYNEQFFGPGTRLTVL.

The CDR3 is CAISGGITDTQYF. The CDR3 DNA reads TGTGCCATCAGTGGGGGGATCACAGATACGCAGTATTTT. V is TRBV10-3 and J is TRBJ2-3, with D perhaps given as TRBD1 or TRBD2 (5 bases each). This CDR3 contains 13 residues. CDR1 ENHRY and CDR2 SYGVKD come from the germline V gene. Trimming stripped 4 bases from V and 2 bases from J, with 7 bases between.

V usage is TRBV4-1 and J usage is TRBJ1-1; possible D gene TRBD1, 5 bases. Between the trimmed V and J ends, which lost 5 bases and 0 bases, there was a span of 10 bases. In germline, CDR1 is MGHRA, CDR2 YSYEKL. This CDR3 comprises 14 residues. In DNA form, the CDR3 reads TGCGCCAGCAGCAATCGACAGATGAACACTGAAGCTTTCTTT. This codes for CASSNRQMNTEAFF.

The chain uses TRBV7-9 and TRBJ1-3; D is unresolved. CDR1 is SEHNR and CDR2 is FQNEAQ in the germline V gene (reference sequence). The CDR3 has 13 amino acids. Trimming pared 2 bases from V and 4 bases from J, leaving 6 bases between. CDR3 DNA sequence: TGTGCCAGCAGCTTAAGTTTCGGAAACACCATATATTTT. This gives the protein CASSLSFGNTIYF.

The V gene is TRBV19, the J gene TRBJ1-6, with D unclear. The V and J ends lost 1 base and 3 bases respectively, with 7 bases between them. Per the germline V gene, CDR1 is LNHDA and CDR2 is SQIVND (reference sequence). This CDR3 is 15 amino acids long. The CDR3 spells CASSIADVYNSPLHF. CDR3 DNA sequence: TGTGCCAGTAGTATAGCGGACGTCTATAATTCACCCCTCCACTTT. Full variable domain (outside the CDR3, taken from reference TRBV19 and TRBJ1-6): DGGITQSPKYLFRKEGQNVTLSCEQNLNHDAMYWYRQDPGQGLRLIYYSQIVNDFQKGDIAEGYSVSREKKESFPLTVTSAQKNPTAFYLCASSIADVYNSPLHFGNGTRLTVT.

This clone was counted a few times. This CDR3 is CSVGPASTDTQYF. CDR3 nucleotides: TGCAGCGTTGGGCCTGCTAGCACAGATACGCAGTATTTT. This rearrangement joins TRBV29-1 to TRBJ2-3; D remains ambiguous. This CDR3 region has 13 residues. V lost 4 bases and J lost 0, with 8 bases in between. Germline V gene lookup returns CDR1 SQVTM and CDR2 ANQGSEA.

This clone was picked up a small number of times. This chain uses TRBV30 with TRBJ1-4; D is unclear. Trimming left V 0 bases short and J 7 bases short, with 9 bases between. This CDR3 contains 13 residues. Germline CDR1 is GTSNPN and CDR2 is SVGIG (reference sequence). This chain's CDR3 is CAWSVIGGEKLFF. CDR3 nucleotide sequence: TGTGCCTGGAGTGTAATTGGAGGTGAAAAACTGTTTTTT.

This chain joins TRBV28 and TRBJ2-3; possibly TRBD1 for D (5 bases). V dropped 0 bases and J dropped 2 bases, with 9 bases sitting between them. The CDR3 length is 15 residues. The germline gives CDR1 MDHEN, CDR2 SYDVKM. The CDR3 DNA is TGTGCCAGCAGTTTATGGGGGCGAGACACAGATACGCAGTATTTT. As protein: CASSLWGRDTDTQYF. Full variable domain (outside the CDR3, taken from reference TRBV28 and TRBJ2-3): DVKVTQSSRYLVKRTGEKVFLECVQDMDHENMFWYRQDPGLGLRLIYFSYDVKMKEKGDIPEGYSVSREKKERFSLILESASTNQTSMYLCASSLWGRDTDTQYFGPGTRLTVL.

The chain employs TRBV27 and TRBJ2-1, with D possibly being TRBD1 (7 bases). Germline loops: CDR1 MNHEY, CDR2 SMNVEV (reference sequence). The V end was cut by 7 bases, the J end by 2 bases, with 12 bases between. The CDR3 covers 14 residues. Here the CDR3 reads CASNQGGTYNEQFF. CDR3 nucleotides: TGTGCCAGCAACCAGGGGGGCACCTACAATGAGCAGTTCTTC.

This clone was picked up one time. The chain links TRBV7-2 to TRBJ2-7, with 12 nucleotides matching TRBD2. V was pared by 4 bases and J by 9 bases, with 7 bases of the junction left unmatched. The germline V gene has CDR1 SGHTA and CDR2 FQGNSA. This CDR3 contains 14 residues. The CDR3 reads CASSSSSGGAWQYF. As DNA, the CDR3 is TGTGCCAGCAGCTCGTCTAGCGGGGGGGCGTGGCAGTACTTC. Variable domain in full (rest from reference TRBV7-2 and TRBJ2-7): GAGVSQSPSNKVTEKGKDVELRCDPISGHTALYWYRQSLGQGLEFLIYFQGNSAPDKSGLPSDRFSAERTGGSVSTLTIQRTQQEDSAVYLCASSSSSGGAWQYFGPGTRLTVT.

This clone was seen just once. This chain connects TRBV5-1 to TRBJ1-1; D ambiguous. V was clipped by 0 bases and J by 1 base, with 10 bases between them. This CDR3 comprises 15 residues. The germline V gene encodes CDR1 SGHRS and CDR2 YFSETQ. The chain's CDR3 is CASSLGHGKNTEAFF. The CDR3 nucleotides are TGCGCCAGCAGCTTGGGACATGGGAAGAACACTGAAGCTTTCTTT.

V usage is TRBV19 and J usage is TRBJ1-1, with D hard to call. Looked up from germline, CDR1 is LNHDA and CDR2 is SQIVND (reference sequence). CDR3 size: 13 residues. Trimming removed 7 bases at V and 1 base at J, with 10 bases between. The CDR3, as DNA: TGTGCCAGTATACGGTCGGGGAACACTGAAGCTTTCTTT. Protein product: CASIRSGNTEAFF.

This chain connects TRBV11-3 to TRBJ2-2; 12 bases are shared with TRBD2. This CDR3 comprises 15 residues. V was pared by 5 bases and J by 4 bases, with 2 bases of the junction left unmatched. Germline V CDR1 and CDR2: SGHNT, YENEEA. The CDR3 loop reads CASSPTSGGTGELFF. The CDR3, as DNA: TGTGCCAGCAGCCCGACTAGCGGGGGCACCGGGGAGCTGTTTTTT.

This rearrangement joins TRBV2 to TRBJ2-3; TRBD1 aligns across 7 bases. Per germline, CDR1 SNHLY and CDR2 FYNNEI. V lost 5 bases and J lost 3; bases outside the gene matches: 8. The CDR3 extends over 15 amino acids. CDR3 amino acids: CASSRLLTGTDTQYF. The CDR3, as DNA: TGTGCCAGCAGTCGACTCCTGACAGGGACAGATACGCAGTATTTT.

V gene TRBV5-1 combines with J gene TRBJ2-1; 7 bases line up with TRBD2. This CDR3 has 14 residues. Germline V gene lookup returns CDR1 SGHRS and CDR2 YFSETQ. The junction had 10 bases not matched to a gene; V was cut back by 6 bases and J by 7 bases. The CDR3 protein is CASTRGGLGNEQFF. The CDR3 region has the DNA TGCGCCAGCACACGGGGAGGGCTAGGGAATGAGCAGTTCTTC.

The chain is built from TRBV7-9 and TRBJ2-1, with 9 bases fitting TRBD2. Trimming took 4 bases from V and 7 from J; bases not matched to a gene: 17. The CDR3 is 18 residues long. Germline CDR1 and CDR2: SEHNR and FQNEAQ (reference sequence). The CDR3 protein is CASSYPPSGAGGSNEQFF. As DNA, the CDR3 is TGTGCCAGCAGCTACCCGCCGAGTGGAGCGGGGGGCTCGAATGAGCAGTTCTTC.

J is TRBJ2-2 and V is TRBV19; 7 nucleotides match TRBD1. The CDR3 runs to 15 residues. Looked up from germline, CDR1 is LNHDA and CDR2 is SQIVND (reference sequence). V gave up 5 bases and J gave up 4 bases; unmatched junction bases: 7. In nucleotides, the CDR3 is TGTGCCAGTAGTCCCCGGACAGGCTCCACCGGGGAGCTGTTTTTT. It specifies CASSPRTGSTGELFF.